What follows are 24 T cell receptor beta chains derived from one specimen sequenced in a study of T cells in localized non-small cell lung cancer. Assay: immunoSEQ multiplex PCR; the TCRdb copy retains only in-frame clones and omits some. The sample yields approximately 40,000 clones, around 86% seen once. Sequencing used peripheral blood, obtained before any cancer treatment. These receptors were obtained from a man aged 18 to 49 with stage I lung adenocarcinoma.

The chain couples TRBV11-2 to TRBJ2-2; 11 bases map to TRBD1. The CDR3 runs to 18 residues. The V segment lost 5 bases and the J segment 1 base; nucleotides outside the gene matches: 9. In germline, CDR1 is SGHAT, CDR2 FQNNGV. The CDR3: CASSPDWGQGENTGELFF. The CDR3 nucleotides read TGTGCCAGCAGCCCCGACTGGGGACAGGGGGAGAACACCGGGGAGCTGTTTTTT.

The V and J genes are TRBV7-3 and TRBJ1-1; D is possibly TRBD1 (5 bases). The CDR3 runs 16 residues. Deletions cut 2 bases from V and 6 bases from J, with 19 bases between. Germline V CDR1 and CDR2: SGHTA, FQGTGA. CDR3 in DNA: TGTGCCAGCAGCTTAGAGCAGGCTTCGGGACTCTCTGAAGCTTTCTTT. The encoded protein is CASSLEQASGLSEAFF. Full variable domain (remainder filled in from reference TRBV7-3 and TRBJ1-1): GAGVSQTPSNKVTEKGKYVELRCDPISGHTALYWYRQSLGQGPEFLIYFQGTGAADDSGLPNDRFFAVRPEGSVSTLKIQRTERGDSAVYLCASSLEQASGLSEAFFGQGTRLTVV.

The chain uses TRBV5-6 and TRBJ2-5; D is perhaps TRBD2 (5 bases). V shed 1 base and J shed 2 bases, with 9 bases lying between them. The CDR3 totals 14 residues. Germline loops: CDR1 SGHDT, CDR2 YYEEEE. The CDR3 here is CASSLIGMQETQYF. CDR3 nucleotide sequence: TGTGCCAGCAGCTTGATCGGGATGCAAGAGACCCAGTACTTC.

This rearrangement joins TRBV30 to TRBJ1-1; D is unresolved. CDR3 size: 13 residues. The germline CDR1 and CDR2 sequences are GTSNPN and SVGIG (reference sequence). Between the trimmed V and J ends, which lost 0 bases and 3 bases, there was a span of 8 bases. CDR3 sequence: CAWSVRPDTEAFF. In DNA, the CDR3 is TGTGCCTGGAGTGTACGCCCGGACACTGAAGCTTTCTTT.

The rearrangement links TRBV6-5 to TRBJ1-1, with a possible D match to TRBD1 (6 bases). The V gene's germline CDR1 is MNHEY and CDR2 SVGAGI. V was clipped by 0 bases and J by 3 bases, with 14 bases between them. This CDR3 has 16 residues. CDR3 in DNA: TGTGCCAGCAGTTACTCAGGGATATACAGGGACACTGAAGCTTTCTTT. This codes for CASSYSGIYRDTEAFF.

V gene TRBV30 combines with J gene TRBJ1-5; 9 bases agree with TRBD1. Per the germline V gene, CDR1 is GTSNPN and CDR2 is SVGIG (reference sequence). This CDR3 region has 16 residues. The J segment lost 4 bases and the V segment lost 1 base, leaving 8 bases of the junction unmatched. The CDR3 region is CAWSEGQGLFNQPQHF. CDR3 nucleotide sequence: TGTGCCTGGAGTGAGGGACAGGGACTTTTTAATCAGCCCCAGCATTTT.

The genes are TRBV7-2 and TRBJ2-3, with D perhaps given as TRBD1 or TRBD2 (5 bases each). This CDR3 is 13 amino acids long. V dropped 1 base and J dropped 6 bases, with 8 bases sitting between them. Germline CDR1 and CDR2: SGHTA and FQGNSA. The CDR3 reads CASSLGDRDTQYF. CDR3 coding DNA: TGTGCCAGCAGCTTAGGGGACCGTGATACGCAGTATTTT.

The CDR3 protein is CASSLEGTVNNEQFF. DNA for the CDR3: TGTGCCAGCAGCTTAGAAGGGACTGTCAACAATGAGCAGTTCTTC. The chain combines TRBV11-1 with TRBJ2-1, with D perhaps TRBD2 (6 bases). Per germline, CDR1 SGHAT and CDR2 FQDESV (reference sequence). This CDR3 region has 15 residues. The ends were cut back, 1 base at V and 5 bases at J, with 12 bases in the middle.

This clone has a handful of counts. This chain connects TRBV10-3 to TRBJ1-3; 7 bases align to TRBD1. V was pared by 4 bases and J by 0 bases, with 6 bases of the junction left unmatched. The CDR3 loop spans 16 amino acids. The germline CDR1 and CDR2 sequences are ENHRY and SYGVKD. CDR3 protein: CAISGQGVHSGNTIYF. The CDR3 DNA sequence: TGTGCCATCAGTGGCCAGGGGGTTCACTCTGGAAACACCATATATTTT.

The chain recombines TRBV5-6 with TRBJ2-7; D unclear. There are 11 residues in the CDR3. From germline, CDR1 is SGHDT and CDR2 YYEEEE. Trimming took 4 bases from V and 5 from J, leaving 7 bases between them. CDR3 sequence (DNA): TGTGCCAGCAGCCGGTCTGACGAGCAGTACTTC. It specifies CASSRSDEQYF.

This clone was seen more than once but under ten times. The V call is TRBV9, the J call TRBJ2-2; D might be TRBD1 (5 bases). Germline V gene lookup returns CDR1 SGDLS and CDR2 YYNGEE. The CDR3 runs 15 residues. V shed 5 bases and J shed 2 bases, with 13 bases lying between them. CDR3 amino acids: CASSWGRANTGELFF. CDR3 in DNA: TGTGCCAGCAGTTGGGGCAGGGCCAACACCGGGGAGCTGTTTTTT.

V and J are TRBV2 and TRBJ2-1, with D possibly being TRBD1 (6 bases). The CDR3 extends over 15 amino acids. V lost 7 bases and J lost 7, with 20 bases in between. Germline V gene data show CDR1 as SNHLY and CDR2 as FYNNEI. CDR3 DNA: TGTGCCAGCAATTGGGCGGCGCAGGGGACGAATGAGCAGTTCTTC. It is translated as CASNWAAQGTNEQFF.

The chain has TRBV10-3 and TRBJ2-7, with D maybe TRBD1 (6 bases). Trimming left V 0 bases short and J 4 bases short, with 10 bases between. From germline, CDR1 is ENHRY and CDR2 SYGVKD. The CDR3 is 14 residues long. In nucleotides, the CDR3 is TGTGCCATCAGTGAGTCAGGGGGACGATACGAGCAGTACTTC. This gives the protein CAISESGGRYEQYF.

The chain combines TRBV7-6 with TRBJ2-3; 11 bases match TRBD2. After removal of 4 bases from V and 5 bases from J, the junction contained 5 bases not matched to a gene. From germline, CDR1 is SGHVS and CDR2 FNYEAQ. The CDR3 loop spans 15 amino acids. In DNA form, the CDR3 reads TGTGCCAGCAGCTCGTCTAGCGGGGGGATAGATACGCAGTATTTT. Protein sequence: CASSSSSGGIDTQYF.

The chain employs TRBV7-2 and TRBJ2-4, with D possibly being TRBD1 (6 bases). CDR1 is SGHTA and CDR2 is FQGNSA in the germline V gene. V lost 7 bases and J lost 0, with 16 bases in between. This CDR3 is built from 16 residues. The CDR3 protein is CASTLSPRGAKNIQYF. The CDR3 DNA is TGTGCCAGCACCCTTTCCCCCAGGGGAGCCAAAAACATTCAGTACTTC.

This chain joins TRBV6-5 and TRBJ2-2; D possibly corresponds to TRBD1 (5 bases). The CDR3 contains 14 residues. V was pared by 6 bases and J by 4 bases, with 12 bases between. Germline V gene data show CDR1 as MNHEY and CDR2 as SVGAGI. The CDR3 loop is CASSRRQTTGELFF. Here the CDR3 DNA reads TGTGCCAGCAGCCGACGACAGACCACCGGGGAGCTGTTTTTT.

The V and J genes are TRBV30 and TRBJ2-3; D remains unclear. The CDR3 runs to 13 residues. Per germline, CDR1 GTSNPN and CDR2 SVGIG (reference sequence). The ends were cut back, 4 bases at V and 2 bases at J, with 10 bases in the middle. CDR3 sequence (DNA): TGTGCCTGGAAGAGGATTTTCACAGATACGCAGTATTTT. Its translation is CAWKRIFTDTQYF. Drawing the rest from reference TRBV30 and TRBJ2-3, the complete variable domain is SQTIHQWPATLVQPVGSPLSLECTVEGTSNPNLYWYRQAAGRGLQLLFYSVGIGQISSEVPQNLSASRPQDRQFILSSKKLLLSDSGFYLCAWKRIFTDTQYFGPGTRLTVL.

The chain combines TRBV15 with TRBJ1-5; 7 bases line up with TRBD1. Looked up from germline, CDR1 is LNHNV and CDR2 is YYDKDF (reference sequence). The CDR3 is 14 residues long. The V segment lost 1 base and the J segment 7 bases; nucleotides outside the gene matches: 4. The CDR3 spells CATSRAGGLQPQHF. CDR3 nucleotides: TGTGCCACCAGCAGAGCAGGGGGGTTGCAGCCCCAGCATTTT.

This chain joins TRBV5-4 and TRBJ1-2; D gene ambiguous. V lost 0 bases, J lost 4 bases, and 10 bases lay in between. The germline gives CDR1 SGHNT, CDR2 YYREEE (reference sequence). The CDR3 extends over 14 amino acids. The CDR3, as DNA: TGTGCCAGCAGCTTGGACGAGGGAAGCTATGGCTACACCTTC. It translates to CASSLDEGSYGYTF.

The gene calls are TRBV4-1 and TRBJ1-5; D remains ambiguous. This CDR3 is 14 amino acids long. CDR1 is MGHRA, CDR2 YSYEKL, per germline. V was trimmed by 3 bases and J by 4 bases, leaving 10 bases between them. CDR3 DNA: TGCGCCAGCAGCCAGTTTACCGGGAATCAGCCCCAGCATTTT. It is translated as CASSQFTGNQPQHF.

The chain couples TRBV19 to TRBJ1-3; 7 bases line up with TRBD1. The CDR3 totals 17 residues. V was clipped by 3 bases and J by 1 base; unmatched bases: 9. Germline V lookup: CDR1 LNHDA, CDR2 SQIVND (reference sequence). CDR3 protein: CASSMADRLISGNTIYF. Here the CDR3 DNA reads TGTGCCAGTAGTATGGCGGACAGGCTGATTTCTGGAAACACCATATATTTT.

The chain uses TRBV4-1 and TRBJ2-7; 7 bases fit TRBD1. J was trimmed by 6 bases and V by 0 bases; bases with no gene match: 8. The CDR3 sequence is 15 residues long. The germline CDR1 and CDR2 sequences are MGHRA and YSYEKL. The CDR3 loop is CASSQDNRGEGEQYF. CDR3 bases: TGCGCCAGCAGCCAAGACAACAGGGGTGAGGGCGAGCAGTACTTC.

The chain combines TRBV5-1 with TRBJ2-7, with 8 bases that match TRBD1. This CDR3 is 12 amino acids long. Germline V gene lookup returns CDR1 SGHRS and CDR2 YFSETQ. V shed 2 bases and J 6 bases; nucleotides not matched to a gene: 1. CDR3 nucleotides: TGCGCCAGCAGCTTCAGGGGGCCCGAGCAGTACTTC. This translates into CASSFRGPEQYF.

This chain uses TRBV10-3 with TRBJ2-5; 7 bases map to TRBD1. With the DNA end fitting TRBJ2-7 better, the J assignment may be wrong. This CDR3 comprises 14 residues. Per the germline V gene, CDR1 is ENHRY and CDR2 is SYGVKD. This CDR3 reads CAISESGQIYEQYF. CDR3 sequence (DNA): TGTGCCATCAGTGAGTCGGGACAGATCTACGAGCAGTACTTC.